This TCR beta chain was captured in a study of cytomegalovirus exposure and HLA in healthy donors. Study details: An analysis done earlier identified about 120 million unique TCR beta sequences from 190 million or so T cells. Unique TCRs from HLA-typed donors, roughly 87 million of them, were held in an early data release. Study findings and constraints: By a later analysis, the bulk of CMV-associated TCR beta chains appeared HLA-restricted. An analysis that was carried out later associated about 17,000 TCR beta sequences with HLA alleles at 0.05 false discovery rate.

The CDR3 length is 14 residues. The germline V and J ends were trimmed by 6 bases and 1 base, with 12 bases remaining between them. Germline loops: CDR1 LNHDA, CDR2 SQIVND (reference sequence). Of note for this clone: Antigen: not known.

Use of 60 Vbeta and 13 Jbeta primers characterized the PCR. The table came from immunoSEQ multiplex PCR; TCRdb's copy has only in-frame clones and leaves some out. The sample carries approximately 100,000 clones, over 60% recorded once. The sequenced sample consisted of PBMCs. The sequence was collected from a female donor in good health and CMV-seronegative. The chain couples TRBV19 to TRBJ2-5; maybe TRBD2 (5 bases). The CDR3 here is CASSRDYIQETQYF. In nucleotides, the CDR3 is TGTGCCAGTAGCCGAGACTATATCCAAGAGACCCAGTACTTC.